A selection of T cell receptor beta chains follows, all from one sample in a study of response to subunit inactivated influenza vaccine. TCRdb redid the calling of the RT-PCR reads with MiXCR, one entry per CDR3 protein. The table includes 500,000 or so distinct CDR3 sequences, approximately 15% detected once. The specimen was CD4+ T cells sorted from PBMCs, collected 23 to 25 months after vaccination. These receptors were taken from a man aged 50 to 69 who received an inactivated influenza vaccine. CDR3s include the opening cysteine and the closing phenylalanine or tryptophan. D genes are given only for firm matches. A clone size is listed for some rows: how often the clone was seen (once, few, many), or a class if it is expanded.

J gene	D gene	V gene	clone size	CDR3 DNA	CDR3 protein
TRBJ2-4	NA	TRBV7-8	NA	TGTGCCAGCAGCCCTCGTATCTTTGGGACCAAAAACATTCAGTACTTC	CASSPRIFGTKNIQYF
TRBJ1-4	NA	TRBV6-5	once	TGTGCCAGCAGTTACTCGGGATACCTAAATGAAAAACTGTTTTTT	CASSYSGYLNEKLFF
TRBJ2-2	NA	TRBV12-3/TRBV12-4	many	TGTGCCAGCAGTTTAGAGTCCGGGGAGCTGTTTTTT	CASSLESGELFF
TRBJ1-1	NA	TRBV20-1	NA	TGCAGTGCTAGCGCCCCCCACAGGACTGAAGCTTTCTTT	CSASAPHRTEAFF
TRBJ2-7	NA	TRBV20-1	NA	TGCAGTGTTCGACAGCAGAGCTCCTACGAGCAGTACTTC	CSVRQQSSYEQYF
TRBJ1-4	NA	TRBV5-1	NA	TGCGCCAGCAGCTTGACGGGGGGCTATAATGAAAAACTGTTTTTT	CASSLTGGYNEKLFF
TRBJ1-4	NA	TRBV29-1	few	TGCAGCGTTGTGACAGATAATGAAAAACTGTTTTTT	CSVVTDNEKLFF
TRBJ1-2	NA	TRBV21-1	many	TGTGCCAGCAGCCCTCAATGGTACTATGGCTACACCTTC	CASSPQWYYGYTF
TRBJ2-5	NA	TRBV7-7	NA	TGTGCTAGCAGCTTAGGGGGCGGGGGGTCCCAAGAGACCCAGTACTTC	CASSLGGGGSQETQYF
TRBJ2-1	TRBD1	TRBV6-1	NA	TGTGCCAGCAGGCTCGGGGACAGGGTTAGTGAGCAGTTCTTC	CASRLGDRVSEQFF
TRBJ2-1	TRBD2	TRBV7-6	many	TGTGCCAGCAGCCCGACTCGGGGGGATTTATACAATGAGCAGTTCTTC	CASSPTRGDLYNEQFF
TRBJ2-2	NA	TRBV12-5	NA	TGTGCTAGTGGTTTGGTGACCTTCGGGGAGCTGTTTTTT	CASGLVTFGELFF
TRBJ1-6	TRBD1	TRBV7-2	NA	TGTGCCAGCAGCCCCTCGGCGACAGGGGGGAGTTCACCCCTCCACTTT	CASSPSATGGSSPLHF
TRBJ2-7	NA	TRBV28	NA	TGTGCCAGCAGTTCGGGGCACGAGCAGTACTTC	CASSSGHEQYF
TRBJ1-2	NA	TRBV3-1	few	TGTGCCAGCAGCCCGTCTTTTTATGGCTACACCTTC	CASSPSFYGYTF
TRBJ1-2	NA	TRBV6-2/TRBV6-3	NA	TGTGCCAGCGTTCGATCGTCGGGCCAGCCCTATGGCTACACCTTC	CASVRSSGQPYGYTF
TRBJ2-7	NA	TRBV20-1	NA	TGCAGTGCTAGAGATGTGTCAGTCTCCTACGAGCAGTACTTC	CSARDVSVSYEQYF
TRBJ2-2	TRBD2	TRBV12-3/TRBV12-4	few	TGTGCCAGCAGTACCCGGGCGGCGGGAGCCACCGGGGAGCTGTTTTTT	CASSTRAAGATGELFF
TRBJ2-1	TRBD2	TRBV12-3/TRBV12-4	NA	TGTGCCATCAGTCGCTATGGACCGGGACTAGCGGGAGGGCAAAGTGAGCAGTTCTTC	CAISRYGPGLAGGQSEQFF
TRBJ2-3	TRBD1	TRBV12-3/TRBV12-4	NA	TGTGCCAGCAGTTTGTCTTTTGGGACAGGGGGTACCGTAACAGATACGCAGTATTTT	CASSLSFGTGGTVTDTQYF
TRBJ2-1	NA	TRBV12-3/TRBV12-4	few	TGTGCCAGCAGTTTAGCCAGGAGAGTATACAATGAGCAGTTCTTC	CASSLARRVYNEQFF
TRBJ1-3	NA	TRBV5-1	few	TGCGCCAGCCGGGACACTGGAAACACCATATATTTT	CASRDTGNTIYF
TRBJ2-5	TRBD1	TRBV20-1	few	TGCAGTGCTGGTAACAGGGGAACCCAGTACTTC	CSAGNRGTQYF
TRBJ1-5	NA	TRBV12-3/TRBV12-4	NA	TGTGCCAGCAGATCAGGGGAAGGCGGTCAGCCCCAGCATTTT	CASRSGEGGQPQHF
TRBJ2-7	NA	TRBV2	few	TGTGCCAGCAAATGGGCGGACCCCTACGAGCAGTACTTC	CASKWADPYEQYF
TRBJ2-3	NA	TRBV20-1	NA	TGCAGTGCTAGAGGCGACAGGCCCCCTCCCGGGGATACGCAGTATTTT	CSARGDRPPPGDTQYF
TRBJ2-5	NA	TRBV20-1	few	TGCAGTGCTAAAACGGGGGGCCACCAGGACCAGTACTTC	CSAKTGGHQDQYF